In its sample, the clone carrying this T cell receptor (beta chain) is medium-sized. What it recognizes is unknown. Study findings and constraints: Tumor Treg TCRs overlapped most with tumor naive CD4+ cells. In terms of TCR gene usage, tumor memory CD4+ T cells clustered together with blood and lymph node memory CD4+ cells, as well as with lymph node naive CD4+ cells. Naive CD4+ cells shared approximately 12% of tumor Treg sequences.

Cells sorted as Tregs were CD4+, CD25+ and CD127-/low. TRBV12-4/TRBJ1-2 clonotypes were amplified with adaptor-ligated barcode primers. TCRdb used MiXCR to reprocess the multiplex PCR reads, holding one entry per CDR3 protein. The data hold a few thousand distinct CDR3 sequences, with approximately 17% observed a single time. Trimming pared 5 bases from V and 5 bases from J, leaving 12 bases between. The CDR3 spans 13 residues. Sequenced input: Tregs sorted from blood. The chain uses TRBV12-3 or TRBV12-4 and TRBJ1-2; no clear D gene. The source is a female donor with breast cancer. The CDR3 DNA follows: TGTGCCAGCAGTATCAAGGACGAATATGGCTACACCTTC. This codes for CASSIKDEYGYTF.